This T cell receptor beta chain was identified during a study of identical twins. In this sample, this clonotype turned up many times. This CDR3 is 14 amino acids long. Per germline, CDR1 SGHRS and CDR2 YFSETQ. Trimming removed 2 bases from V and 0 bases from J; junction bases left unmatched: 1. TCRdb independently ran MiXCR on the 5' RACE reads; one entry per CDR3 protein. The table records 1.5 million to 2 million distinct CDR3 sequences, under 35% of them present only once. The gene calls are TRBV5-1 and TRBJ2-7; 8 bases map to TRBD2. The sequencing sample was made of cord blood. The clonotype comes from a newborn girl in good health. CDR3 protein: CASSLAGDSYEQYF. The CDR3 nucleotides are TGCGCCAGCAGCTTAGCGGGAGACTCCTACGAGCAGTACTTC. The full variable domain, with the rest looked up from reference TRBV5-1 and TRBJ2-7, is KAGVTQTPRYLIKTRGQQVTLSCSPISGHRSVSWYQQTPGQGLQFLFEYFSETQRNKGNFPGRFSGRQFSNSRSEMNVSTLELGDSALYLCASSLAGDSYEQYFGPGTRLTVT.